These 30 T cell receptor beta chains came from one sample sequenced in a study of blood T cells in healthy people across ages. A sample-barcoded 5' primer and a J-beta primer mix were used in a second PCR of roughly 7 to 11 cycles. MiXCR, applied by TCRdb to the 5' RACE reads, yields one record per CDR3 protein. The sample has approximately 1,700,000 distinct CDR3 sequences, approximately 39% seen once. Source material: blood. The receptors come from a human donor in good health.

Concerning this clonotype itself: A junction boundary mismatches the germline segment, possibly from a read error. The V gene is TRBV5-1, the J gene TRBJ2-1, with D uncertain. CDR1 SGHRS and CDR2 YFSETQ come from the germline V gene. The CDR3 spans 18 residues. CDR3: CASSLGKPGLTKNNGQFF. CDR3 nucleotides: TGCGCCAGCAGCTTGGGGAAACCGGGTCTCACTAAAAACAATGGGCAGTTCTTC.

The chain recombines TRBV4-3 with TRBJ2-1; possibly TRBD2 for D (7 bases). The length of the CDR3 is 12 residues. The V end lost 0 bases, the J end lost 13 bases, and 10 bases lay between the germline ends. Germline CDR1 reads LGHNA; CDR2 reads YSLEER. Here the CDR3 reads CASSQEGGRQFF. For the CDR3, the DNA is TGCGCCAGCAGCCAAGAGGGGGGGCGTCAGTTCTTC.

The gene calls are TRBV2 and TRBJ2-2; D remains unclear. Trimming cost V 6 bases and J 3 bases, with 14 bases left between them. Looked up from germline, CDR1 is SNHLY and CDR2 is FYNNEI. The CDR3 sequence is 15 residues long. The DNA of the CDR3 is TGTGCCAGCAGCCCGGACCCGGTGGACACCGGGGAGCTGTTTTTT. Protein sequence: CASSPDPVDTGELFF.

This clonotype was counted a few times. A junction boundary mismatches the germline segment, possibly from a read error. J is TRBJ2-7 and V is TRBV9; D not resolved. Germline-derived CDR1 and CDR2 are SGDLS and YYNGEE. CDR3 length equals 14 residues. CDR3 sequence (DNA): TGTGCCAGCAGCGTAGAGTGGCACTCCTCCGAGCAGTACTTC. Translated: CASSVEWHSSEQYF.

The V and J genes are TRBV4-3 and TRBJ2-1, with TRBD2 matching 8 bases. With 1 base clipped from V and 8 bases from J, the junction kept 7 bases outside the gene matches. The CDR3 length is 15 residues. From germline, CDR1 is LGHNA and CDR2 YSLEER. As DNA, the CDR3 is TGCGCCAGCAGCCAAGGTGGACTAGCCACCGATGAGCAGTTCTTC. Translated, it gives CASSQGGLATDEQFF.

V and J are TRBV12-3 or TRBV12-4 and TRBJ2-1, with unresolved D. V lost 5 bases to trimming and J lost 8 bases, with 16 bases between them. This CDR3 is built from 14 residues. CDR3 nucleotides: TGTGCCAGCAGTCCCAACTTACATGGCGATGAGCAGTTCTTC. As protein: CASSPNLHGDEQFF.

V gene TRBV5-1 combines with J gene TRBJ1-1, with D unresolved. The CDR3 is made up of 15 amino acids. The V and J ends lost 2 bases and 1 base respectively, with 12 bases between them. The germline V gene encodes CDR1 SGHRS and CDR2 YFSETQ. CDR3 loop: CASSLNPLKNTEAFF. The DNA for the CDR3 is TGCGCCAGCAGCTTAAACCCGTTAAAGAACACTGAAGCTTTCTTT.

The chain uses TRBV5-6 and TRBJ2-1; D perhaps matches TRBD1 (5 bases). Germline assignment: CDR1 SGHDT and CDR2 YYEEEE. V dropped 6 bases and J dropped 2 bases, with 15 bases sitting between them. This CDR3 is 15 amino acids long. The DNA for the CDR3 is TGTGCCAGCACCTTACGGCAGGGCACCTACAATGAGCAGTTCTTC. Translated, it gives CASTLRQGTYNEQFF.

The chain is built from TRBV11-3 and TRBJ2-2; possible D gene TRBD1, 5 bases. V shed 2 bases and J shed 8 bases, with 15 bases lying between them. The germline V gene has CDR1 SGHNT and CDR2 YENEEA. The CDR3 consists of 15 residues. The CDR3 bases are TGTGCCAGCAGCTTACAGGGATCTACGTCTGGGGAGCTGTTTTTT. This encodes CASSLQGSTSGELFF.

The chain links TRBV7-6 to TRBJ1-2; D is ambiguous. V was pared by 2 bases and J by 1 base, with 17 bases between. The CDR3 runs 17 residues. The germline CDR1 and CDR2 sequences are SGHVS and FNYEAQ. The CDR3 coding sequence is TGTGCCAGCAGCTTAAGCTCGTCGTTTGAAGTTAACTATGGCTACACCTTC. As protein: CASSLSSSFEVNYGYTF. Together with reference TRBV7-6 and TRBJ1-2, the CDR3 gives the full variable domain: GAGVSQSPRYKVTKRGQDVALRCDPISGHVSLYWYRQALGQGPEFLTYFNYEAQQDKSGLPNDRFSAERPEGSISTLTIQRTEQRDSAMYRCASSLSSSFEVNYGYTFGSGTRLTVV.

V usage is TRBV2 and J usage is TRBJ2-7; D is possibly TRBD2 (5 bases). The CDR3 totals 14 residues. The V end was cut by 4 bases, the J end by 3 bases, with 13 bases between. In germline, CDR1 is SNHLY, CDR2 FYNNEI. Here the CDR3 reads CASSGFPGVYEQYF. CDR3 sequence (DNA): TGTGCCAGCAGTGGTTTTCCCGGGGTCTACGAGCAGTACTTC.

The chain is built from TRBV12-3 or TRBV12-4 and TRBJ1-5; the match to TRBD1 covers 11 bases. Trimming removed 4 bases from V and 0 bases from J; junction bases left unmatched: 11. The CDR3 consists of 19 residues. CDR3 region: CASSSQDRGPSYSNQPQHF. Written as DNA, the CDR3 is TGTGCCAGCAGTTCCCAGGACAGGGGGCCCTCTTATAGCAATCAGCCCCAGCATTTT.

J is TRBJ2-5 and V is TRBV24-1; 8 positions match TRBD2. The V gene end was trimmed by 7 bases and the J gene end by 5 bases; junction bases not matched to a gene: 8. The CDR3 spans 14 residues. CDR1 is KGHDR, CDR2 SFDVKD, per germline. For the CDR3, the DNA is TGTGCCACCAGCGGGGGGGCAGACCCGGAGACCCAGTACTTC. Protein: CATSGGADPETQYF.

This clonotype has more than one count but fewer than ten. This chain's CDR3 is CASSYGGIADYTF. Written as DNA, the CDR3 is TGTGCCAGCAGCTATGGGGGGATCGCGGACTACACCTTC. The J gene is TRBJ1-2, the V gene TRBV7-3; the D gene is possibly TRBD1 (5 bases). The germline CDR1 and CDR2 sequences are SGHTA and FQGTGA. The CDR3 length is 13 residues. Deletions cut 4 bases from V and 10 bases from J, with 16 bases between.

The rearrangement joins TRBV11-3 to TRBJ2-1, with TRBD2 matching 14 bases. The germline gives CDR1 SGHNT, CDR2 YENEEA. Trimming cost V 1 base and J 4 bases; bases outside gene matches: 3. The CDR3 loop spans 17 amino acids. The CDR3 bases are TGTGCCAGCAGCTTAGGGACTAGCGGGGGGACTTACAATGAGCAGTTCTTC. Encoded protein: CASSLGTSGGTYNEQFF.

This chain connects TRBV12-3 or TRBV12-4 to TRBJ1-1, with 7 bases aligning to TRBD1. With V trimmed by 4 bases and J by 4 bases, 9 bases remained unmatched. The CDR3 totals 15 residues. As DNA, the CDR3 is TGTGCCAGCAGTTCCCACAGGGGTCCGGGCACTGAAGCTTTCTTT. Residues: CASSSHRGPGTEAFF.

The chain uses TRBV12-3 or TRBV12-4 and TRBJ1-2; 12 nucleotides match TRBD1. The CDR3 contains 16 residues. With 6 bases clipped from V and 4 bases from J, the junction kept 9 bases outside the gene matches. The CDR3 DNA follows: TGTGCCAGCAGCCCCTTAGCGGGACAGGGGGCCTATGGCTACACCTTC. Residues: CASSPLAGQGAYGYTF.

This clonotype has a handful of counts. The chain has TRBV12-3 or TRBV12-4 and TRBJ2-3, with D possibly called TRBD1 or TRBD2 (5 bases each). The V gene lost 3 bases and the J gene lost 3 bases, with 10 bases spanning the gap. This CDR3 is built from 14 residues. Written as DNA, the CDR3 is TGTGCCAGCAGTTTTGAGGGGTTTACAGATACGCAGTATTTT. It yields the protein CASSFEGFTDTQYF.

The chain uses TRBV4-1 and TRBJ1-6, with TRBD1 as a possible D gene (5 bases). V lost 1 base to trimming and J lost 7 bases, with 11 bases between them. There are 15 residues in the CDR3. Per germline, CDR1 MGHRA and CDR2 YSYEKL. The CDR3 nucleotides read TGCGCCAGCAGCCAAGTCAGCAAGGGGAATTCACCCCTCCACTTT. This translates into CASSQVSKGNSPLHF.

The chain recombines TRBV5-1 with TRBJ2-1, with TRBD2 identical over 11 bases. The CDR3 is 17 amino acids. V trimming: 7 bases; J trimming: 3 bases; junction bases outside the gene matches: 12. Germline lookup yields CDR1 SGHRS and CDR2 YFSETQ. CDR3 DNA sequence: TGCGCCAGCGGGGGGGACCCGGGACTAGCGGTCTACAATGAGCAGTTCTTC. As protein: CASGGDPGLAVYNEQFF.

J is TRBJ1-1 and V is TRBV9; D gene uncertain. The V and J ends lost 0 bases and 0 bases respectively, with 9 bases between them. Germline V CDR1 and CDR2: SGDLS, YYNGEE. This CDR3 contains 15 residues. The CDR3 sequence: CASSVVGVMNTEAFF. CDR3 DNA: TGTGCCAGCAGCGTAGTAGGAGTTATGAACACTGAAGCTTTCTTT.

The V call is TRBV15, the J call TRBJ2-1, with D tentatively TRBD1 or TRBD2 (5 bases each). The CDR3 has 16 amino acids. In germline, CDR1 is LNHNV, CDR2 YYDKDF (reference sequence). Trimming pared 2 bases from V and 2 bases from J, leaving 13 bases between. Here the CDR3 reads CATSRPPRGPYNEQFF. The CDR3 bases are TGTGCCACCAGCAGACCCCCGAGGGGCCCCTACAATGAGCAGTTCTTC.

The V gene is TRBV29-1, the J gene TRBJ2-3; perhaps TRBD2 as D (5 bases). The V gene lost 7 bases and the J gene lost 2 bases, with 13 bases spanning the gap. The CDR3 spans 13 residues. In germline, CDR1 is SQVTM, CDR2 ANQGSEA. The CDR3 here is CSAAGGNTDTQYF. CDR3 bases: TGCAGCGCTGCGGGCGGAAACACAGATACGCAGTATTTT.

This clonotype has more than one count but fewer than ten. DNA for the CDR3: TGCGCCAGCAGCTTGGCCCCCGCCCGTTACAATGAGCAGTTCTTC. It specifies CASSLAPARYNEQFF. The V gene is TRBV5-1, the J gene TRBJ2-1; D call uncertain. Germline CDR1 SGHRS, CDR2 YFSETQ. The ends were cut back, 0 bases at V and 4 bases at J, with 11 bases in the middle. CDR3 length: 15 residues.

This clonotype was picked up a small number of times. The CDR3 coding sequence is TGCAGTGCCGGGACTAGCGGAAACTACGAGCAGTACTTC. Its protein product is CSAGTSGNYEQYF. J is TRBJ2-7 and V is TRBV20-1, with 11 nucleotides matching TRBD2. Looked up from germline, CDR1 is DFQATT and CDR2 is SNEGSKA (reference sequence). This CDR3 contains 13 residues. V lost 6 bases and J lost 3; bases outside the gene matches: 4.

The V call is TRBV20-1, the J call TRBJ2-1; D possibly matches TRBD1 or TRBD2 (5 bases each). Germline V gene lookup returns CDR1 DFQATT and CDR2 SNEGSKA (reference sequence). Trimming took 0 bases from V and 7 from J, leaving 19 bases between them. The CDR3 runs to 16 residues. CDR3 in DNA: TGCAGTGCTAGAGATCTGGGGGTAAGGGGCTTGAATGAGCAGTTCTTC. Translation gives CSARDLGVRGLNEQFF.

The chain's CDR3 is CASRDSLRETQYF. The CDR3 DNA reads TGTGCCAGCAGGGACTCCTTAAGGGAGACCCAGTACTTC. The rearrangement uses TRBV6-2 or TRBV6-3 and TRBJ2-5, with D maybe TRBD2 (5 bases). The CDR3 has 13 residues. Deletions cut 6 bases from V and 5 bases from J, with 13 bases between. Germline CDR1 MNHEY, CDR2 SVGEGT.

The table lists this clonotype with many counts. The chain joins TRBV29-1 to TRBJ2-7; 7 bases map to TRBD1. Germline V lookup: CDR1 SQVTM, CDR2 ANQGSEA. CDR3 length: 13 residues. V lost 6 bases, J lost 0 bases, and 5 bases stayed unmatched. CDR3: CSVCTGASYEQYF. For the CDR3, the DNA is TGCAGCGTCTGTACAGGGGCCTCCTACGAGCAGTACTTC.

This clonotype was counted many times. The rearrangement links TRBV29-1 to TRBJ2-1, with TRBD1 as a possible D gene (6 bases). The CDR3 consists of 14 residues. From germline, CDR1 is SQVTM and CDR2 ANQGSEA. V was clipped by 5 bases and J by 6 bases, with 17 bases between them. CDR3 loop: CSVLGHRLRNEQFF. Here the CDR3 DNA reads TGCAGCGTTTTGGGACACCGACTCCGCAATGAGCAGTTCTTC.

The chain links TRBV7-9 to TRBJ1-2, with D perhaps TRBD1 (6 bases). Trimming took off 7 bases at V and 8 bases at J, with 23 bases between the two ends. CDR3 length equals 15 residues. Germline V lookup: CDR1 SEHNR, CDR2 FQNEAQ (reference sequence). CDR3 sequence: CASTELTGNFHGYTF. The CDR3 nucleotides read TGTGCCAGCACCGAATTGACAGGAAATTTCCACGGCTACACCTTC.